This entry describes one T cell receptor (beta chain). This entry comes from a study of blood T cell repertoires in COVID-19. Study context: From T cells, B-cell-depleted T cells, or PBMCs came the material, which was cDNA or gDNA.

The CDR3 has 13 residues. V was clipped by 4 bases and J by 7 bases; unmatched bases: 3. The V gene's germline CDR1 is SGHTA and CDR2 FQGNSA. Original data processing: Amplification of reference gene primers provided the estimated nucleated cell counts. Using immunoSEQ multiplex PCR, the repertoire was profiled, and TCRdb retains in-frame clones only, with some absent. Clonal size and the V and J genes are those of that table, whereas D and trimming came from the DNA. Of 60,000 to 80,000 clones listed, 84% were seen once; the top ten hold 7.5% to 10%. Source material: peripheral blood. V usage is TRBV7-2 and J usage is TRBJ1-5; 8 nucleotides align to TRBD1. The clonotype comes from a man between 50 and 59 years old with active COVID-19. CDR3 residues: CASSYRGGQPQHF. CDR3 DNA: TGTGCCAGCAGCTACAGGGGGGGCCAGCCCCAGCATTTT.